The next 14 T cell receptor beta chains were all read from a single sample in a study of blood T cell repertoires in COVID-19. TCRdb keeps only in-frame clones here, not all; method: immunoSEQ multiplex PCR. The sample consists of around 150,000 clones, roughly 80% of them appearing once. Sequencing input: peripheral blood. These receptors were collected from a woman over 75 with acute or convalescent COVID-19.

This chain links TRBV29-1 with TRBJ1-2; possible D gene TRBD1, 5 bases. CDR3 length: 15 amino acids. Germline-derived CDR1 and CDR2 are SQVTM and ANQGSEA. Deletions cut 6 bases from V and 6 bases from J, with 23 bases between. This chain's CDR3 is CSVLNVGRGFDGYTF. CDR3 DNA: TGCAGCGTCTTGAACGTGGGGCGAGGTTTTGATGGCTACACCTTC.

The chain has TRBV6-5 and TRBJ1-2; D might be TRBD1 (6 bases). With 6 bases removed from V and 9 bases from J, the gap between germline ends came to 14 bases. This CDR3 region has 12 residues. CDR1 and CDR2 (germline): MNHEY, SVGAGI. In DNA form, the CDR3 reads TGTGCCAGCAGGGGTCAGGGACAAAGCTACACCTTC. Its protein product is CASRGQGQSYTF.

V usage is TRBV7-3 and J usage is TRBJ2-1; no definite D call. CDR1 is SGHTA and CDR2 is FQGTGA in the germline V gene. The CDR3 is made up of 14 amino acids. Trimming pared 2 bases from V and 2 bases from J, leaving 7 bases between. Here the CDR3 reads CASSLAEPYNEQFF. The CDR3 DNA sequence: TGTGCCAGCAGCTTAGCGGAACCCTACAATGAGCAGTTCTTC.

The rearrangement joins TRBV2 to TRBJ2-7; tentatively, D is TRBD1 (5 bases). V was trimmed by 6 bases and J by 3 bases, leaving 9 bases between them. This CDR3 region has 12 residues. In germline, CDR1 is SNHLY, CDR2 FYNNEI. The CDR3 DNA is TGTGCCAGCAGAGGACAATACTACGAGCAGTACTTC. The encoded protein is CASRGQYYEQYF.

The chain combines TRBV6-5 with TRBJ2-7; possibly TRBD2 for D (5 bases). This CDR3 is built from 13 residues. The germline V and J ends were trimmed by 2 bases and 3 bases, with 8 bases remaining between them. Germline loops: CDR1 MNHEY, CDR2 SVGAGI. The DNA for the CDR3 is TGTGCCAGCAGTTACCGGGGTAACTACGAGCAGTACTTC. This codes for CASSYRGNYEQYF.

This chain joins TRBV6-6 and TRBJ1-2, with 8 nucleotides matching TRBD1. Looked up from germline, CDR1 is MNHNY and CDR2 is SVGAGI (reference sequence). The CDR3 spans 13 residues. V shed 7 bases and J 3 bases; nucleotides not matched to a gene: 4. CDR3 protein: CASNKQGDYGYTF. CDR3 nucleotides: TGTGCCAGCAACAAACAGGGGGACTATGGCTACACCTTC.

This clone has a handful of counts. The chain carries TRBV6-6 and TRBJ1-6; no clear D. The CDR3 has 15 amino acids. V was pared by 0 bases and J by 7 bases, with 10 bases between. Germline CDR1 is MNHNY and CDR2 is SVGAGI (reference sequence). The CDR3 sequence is CASSYSGRPNSPLHF. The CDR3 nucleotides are TGTGCCAGCAGTTACTCGGGCAGACCAAATTCACCCCTCCACTTT.

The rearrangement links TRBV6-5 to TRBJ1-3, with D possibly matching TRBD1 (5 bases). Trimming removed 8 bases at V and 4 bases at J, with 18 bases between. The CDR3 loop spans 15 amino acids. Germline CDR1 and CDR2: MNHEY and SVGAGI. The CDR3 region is CASRTPAGGGNTIYF. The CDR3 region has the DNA TGTGCCAGCCGTACCCCCGCGGGGGGAGGAAACACCATATATTTT.

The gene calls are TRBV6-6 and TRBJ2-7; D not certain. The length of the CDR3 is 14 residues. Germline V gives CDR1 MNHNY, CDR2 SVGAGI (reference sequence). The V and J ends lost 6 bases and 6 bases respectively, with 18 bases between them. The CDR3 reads CASSRYSTPLEQYF. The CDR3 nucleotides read TGTGCCAGCAGCCGATATTCGACTCCCCTCGAGCAGTACTTC.

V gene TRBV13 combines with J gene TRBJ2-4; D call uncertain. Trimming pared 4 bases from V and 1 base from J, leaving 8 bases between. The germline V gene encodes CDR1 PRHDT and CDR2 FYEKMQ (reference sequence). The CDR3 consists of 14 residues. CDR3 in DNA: TGTGCCAGCAGCTCCCTTTTGGCCAAAAACATTCAGTACTTC. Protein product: CASSSLLAKNIQYF.

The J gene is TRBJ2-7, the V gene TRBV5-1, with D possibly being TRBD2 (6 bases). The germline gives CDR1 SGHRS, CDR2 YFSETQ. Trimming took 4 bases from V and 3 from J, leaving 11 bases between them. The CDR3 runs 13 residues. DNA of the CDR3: TGCGCCAGCAGCCCGGGAGCAATCTACGAGCAGTACTTC. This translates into CASSPGAIYEQYF.

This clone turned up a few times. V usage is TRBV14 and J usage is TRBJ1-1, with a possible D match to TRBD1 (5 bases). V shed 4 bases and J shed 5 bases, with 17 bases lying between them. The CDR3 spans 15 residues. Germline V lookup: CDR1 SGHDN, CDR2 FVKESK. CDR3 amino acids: CASSPRAGTGTEAFF. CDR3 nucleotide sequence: TGTGCCAGCAGCCCCCGAGCGGGGACGGGGACTGAAGCTTTCTTT.

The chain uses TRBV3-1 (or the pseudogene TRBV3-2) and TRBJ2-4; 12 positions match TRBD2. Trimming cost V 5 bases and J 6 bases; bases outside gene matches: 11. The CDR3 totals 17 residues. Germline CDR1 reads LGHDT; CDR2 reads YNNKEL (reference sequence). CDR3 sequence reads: CASSGVLAGGRGNIQYF. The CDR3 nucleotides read TGTGCCAGCAGCGGCGTCCTAGCGGGAGGGCGGGGAAACATTCAGTACTTC.

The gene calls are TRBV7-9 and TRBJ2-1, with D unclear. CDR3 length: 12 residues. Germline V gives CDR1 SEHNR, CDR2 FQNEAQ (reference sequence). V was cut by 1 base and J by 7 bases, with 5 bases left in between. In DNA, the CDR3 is TGTGCCAGCAGCTTAGACGCGAATGAGCAGTTCTTC. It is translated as CASSLDANEQFF.